These 14 T cell receptor beta chains share one sample of origin, sequenced in a study of blood T cell repertoires in COVID-19. The method was immunoSEQ multiplex PCR; TCRdb's version includes in-frame clones alone and lacks a portion of them. The table shows 15,000 to 20,000 clones, with over 70% occurring only once. The sample taken for sequencing was peripheral blood. These receptors originate from a woman aged 65 to 85 with active COVID-19.

The gene calls are TRBV6-5 and TRBJ2-3; maybe TRBD1 (6 bases). The CDR3 is 15 residues long. The V and J ends lost 6 bases and 0 bases respectively, with 13 bases between them. Germline V gene sequence: CDR1 MNHEY, CDR2 SVGAGI. CDR3 DNA: TGTGCCAGCAGCCTGACAGGAACTAGCACAGATACGCAGTATTTT. Translated, it gives CASSLTGTSTDTQYF.

The chain has TRBV6-5 and TRBJ2-1; TRBD2 matches 8 bases. Trimming cost V 6 bases and J 7 bases; bases outside gene matches: 11. CDR1 and CDR2 (germline): MNHEY, SVGAGI. This CDR3 is built from 15 residues. For the CDR3, the DNA is TGTGCCAGCAGGCCTAGCGGGCCTTTCCTTAATGAGCAGTTCTTC. It is translated as CASRPSGPFLNEQFF.

For the CDR3, the DNA is TGTGCCAGCAGCTTTAAGTTTAGAACACAGGGCGTAGGCACTGAAGCTTTCTTT. Its translation is CASSFKFRTQGVGTEAFF. The genes are TRBV7-8 and TRBJ1-1; perhaps TRBD1 as D (6 bases). V was trimmed by 3 bases and J by 4 bases, leaving 24 bases between them. From germline, CDR1 is SGHVS and CDR2 FQNEAQ. The CDR3 covers 18 residues.

V and J are TRBV18 and TRBJ1-1; 8 positions agree with TRBD1. The germline V gene encodes CDR1 KGHSH and CDR2 LQKENI. Trimming removed 3 bases from V and 12 bases from J; junction bases left unmatched: 18. The CDR3 has 16 residues. As DNA, the CDR3 is TGTGCCAGCTCACCTAATTGGCAGGGGGCGGCCAGGCGTACTTTCTTT. Translating gives CASSPNWQGAARRTFF.

The chain carries TRBV7-8 and TRBJ2-1; TRBD2 might be the D (6 bases). This CDR3 spans 23 amino acids. The V end lost 5 bases, the J end lost 0 bases, and 35 bases lay between the germline ends. CDR1 is SGHVS and CDR2 is FQNEAQ in the germline V gene. The CDR3 sequence: CASSHFARFCGEVARGSYNEQFF. The CDR3 bases are TGTGCCAGCAGCCATTTTGCCCGCTTTTGCGGGGAAGTGGCCCGGGGCTCCTACAATGAGCAGTTCTTC.

This clone was found a few times. The rearrangement links TRBV5-1 to TRBJ2-7, with 7 bases fitting TRBD1. The V and J ends lost 3 bases and 4 bases, in that order; junction bases with no gene match: 7. In germline, CDR1 is SGHRS, CDR2 YFSETQ. The CDR3 is made up of 14 amino acids. The CDR3 nucleotides are TGCGCCAGCAGCTACGACGGGACAGTTTACGAGCAGTACTTC. Amino acids: CASSYDGTVYEQYF. Combining the CDR3 with reference TRBV5-1 and TRBJ2-7 gives the whole variable domain KAGVTQTPRYLIKTRGQQVTLSCSPISGHRSVSWYQQTPGQGLQFLFEYFSETQRNKGNFPGRFSGRQFSNSRSEMNVSTLELGDSALYLCASSYDGTVYEQYFGPGTRLTVT.

The J gene is TRBJ2-7, the V gene TRBV5-6; 11 positions match TRBD2. The junction had 12 bases not matched to a gene; V was cut back by 0 bases and J by 7 bases. CDR1 and CDR2 from the germline V gene are SGHDT and YYEEEE. CDR3 length: 17 amino acids. In DNA, the CDR3 is TGTGCCAGCAGCTTGGCATTTAGCGGGAGGGCCCTTCAAGAGCAGTACTTC. Its translation: CASSLAFSGRALQEQYF. Drawing the rest from reference TRBV5-6 and TRBJ2-7, the complete variable domain is DAGVTQSPTHLIKTRGQQVTLRCSPKSGHDTVSWYQQALGQGPQFIFQYYEEEERQRGNFPDRFSGHQFPNYSSELNVNALLLGDSALYLCASSLAFSGRALQEQYFGPGTRLTVT.

The CDR3 reads CASEEGSGQPQHF. CDR3 DNA sequence: TGTGCCAGCGAGGAGGGATCCGGTCAGCCCCAGCATTTT. The chain carries TRBV6-5 and TRBJ1-5; D gene unclear. This CDR3 comprises 13 residues. The germline V gene encodes CDR1 MNHEY and CDR2 SVGAGI. Deletions cut 8 bases from V and 6 bases from J, with 14 bases between.

The V and J genes are TRBV28 and TRBJ1-5; the match to TRBD1 covers 11 bases. CDR3 length equals 18 residues. Per the germline V gene, CDR1 is MDHEN and CDR2 is SYDVKM. V lost 5 bases, J lost 0 bases, and 9 bases stayed unmatched. CDR3 in amino acids: CASSLGDRGIYSNQPQHF. The DNA of the CDR3 is TGTGCCAGCAGTCTCGGGGACAGGGGGATCTATAGCAATCAGCCCCAGCATTTT.

The chain uses TRBV18 and TRBJ1-5, with D tentatively TRBD1 (5 bases). V was trimmed by 2 bases and J by 5 bases, leaving 7 bases between them. The CDR3 contains 13 residues. Germline V gives CDR1 KGHSH, CDR2 LQKENI. CDR3 nucleotides: TGTGCCAGCTCACCAGGCAGGGATCAGCCCCAGCATTTT. Translating it yields CASSPGRDQPQHF.

The chain combines TRBV7-6 with TRBJ1-2, with 10 positions matching TRBD1. The junction had 0 bases not matched to a gene; V was cut back by 0 bases and J by 2 bases. The germline V gene has CDR1 SGHVS and CDR2 FNYEAQ. The CDR3 covers 15 residues. The DNA of the CDR3 is TGTGCCAGCAGCTTAGCGGGACAGGGGAACTATGGCTACACCTTC. Protein sequence: CASSLAGQGNYGYTF.

This clone was detected a few times. The chain combines TRBV5-6 with TRBJ2-7, with a weak D call TRBD1 (6 bases). V dropped 2 bases and J dropped 2 bases, with 11 bases sitting between them. CDR3 length equals 14 residues. Germline V gives CDR1 SGHDT, CDR2 YYEEEE. The CDR3 coding sequence is TGTGCCAGCAGCTTAGCGGACAGCGCCTACGAGCAGTACTTC. Its translation: CASSLADSAYEQYF.

This chain links TRBV10-3 with TRBJ2-3, with 12 nucleotides matching TRBD2. CDR3 length: 15 amino acids. The ends lost 10 bases at V and 0 bases at J; junction bases unmatched: 5. Germline assignment: CDR1 ENHRY and CDR2 SYGVKD. This CDR3 is CATRLAGDSTDTQYF. The CDR3 coding sequence is TGTGCCACCCGACTAGCGGGAGATAGCACAGATACGCAGTATTTT.

The genes are TRBV3-1 (or the pseudogene TRBV3-2) and TRBJ2-7; the match to TRBD2 covers 12 bases. Germline values: CDR1 LGHDT, CDR2 YNNKEL (reference sequence). After removal of 4 bases from V and 0 bases from J, the junction contained 4 bases not matched to a gene. This CDR3 is 16 amino acids long. The CDR3 spells CASSPGLAGSSYEQYF. CDR3 bases: TGTGCCAGCAGCCCCGGACTAGCGGGAAGCTCCTACGAGCAGTACTTC.